The T cell receptor (beta chain) under discussion was sequenced for a study of T cell responses to AZD1222 COVID-19 vaccine. Study-wide results and limits: Sampling captured repertoires only after the peak T cell response. White British ancestry dominated among donors, who included more females, and clonal diversity was possibly underestimated. Epitopes outside B.1.351 and B.1.1.7 mutated regions reportedly drew nearly half of spike TCRs. Baseline seropositivity occurred in only a handful of AZD1222 recipients.

The protocol was immunoSEQ multiplex PCR, while the TCRdb copy is restricted to in-frame clones and leaves out a portion. The sample yields about 100,000 clones, about 90% seen once. As concerns this clone: Its target is unknown.

Between the trimmed V and J ends, which lost 5 bases and 12 bases, there was a span of 14 bases. The CDR3 spans 11 residues. J is TRBJ2-7 and V is TRBV12-3 or TRBV12-4; tentatively, D is TRBD2 (6 bases). Sequences were derived from peripheral blood, sampled 28 days after the second AZD1222 dose. The TCR was taken from an adult who received the AZD1222 COVID-19 vaccine. CDR3 sequence (DNA): TGTGCCAGCAGTGGGCTCGGAGGGCGGTACTTC. Encoded protein: CASSGLGGRYF.